Following are 8 T cell receptor beta chains from one sample sequenced in a study of T cells in tuberculosis. Method: immunoSEQ multiplex PCR; TCRdb's copy keeps in-frame clones and lacks some. In the table there are 35,000 to 45,000 clones, 90% to 95% of which are singletons. The source material was PBMCs. Receptor source: a donor between 10 and 35 years old with latent tuberculosis or without tuberculosis infection. Some clones in this sample may be carry-over from other donors' samples.

The chain is built from TRBV7-3 and TRBJ2-2; D not resolved. V was shortened by 5 bases and J by 0 bases, with 19 bases between the two germline ends. The V gene's germline CDR1 is SGHTA and CDR2 FQGTGA. The CDR3 sequence is 18 residues long. The CDR3 here is CASSPHPEEPANTGELFF. Here the CDR3 DNA reads TGTGCCAGCAGCCCCCACCCCGAGGAACCTGCGAACACCGGGGAGCTGTTTTTT.

This clone was seen a handful of times. The CDR3 DNA is TGCGCCAGCAGCTTAACCGGGACAGGGGTTGGTGTTCCCGGGGAGCTGTTTTTT. It is translated as CASSLTGTGVGVPGELFF. The chain combines TRBV5-1 with TRBJ2-2, with 10 nucleotides matching TRBD1. The length of the CDR3 is 18 residues. Germline V gene lookup returns CDR1 SGHRS and CDR2 YFSETQ. The ends lost 2 bases at V and 6 bases at J; junction bases unmatched: 13.

The chain joins TRBV9 to TRBJ2-1; no reliable D call. The CDR3 has 12 residues. V was trimmed by 0 bases and J by 10 bases, leaving 8 bases between them. Germline values: CDR1 SGDLS, CDR2 YYNGEE. The CDR3 sequence is CASSVDLGEQFF. CDR3 coding DNA: TGTGCCAGCAGCGTAGATCTGGGCGAGCAGTTCTTC.

The chain uses TRBV6-1 and TRBJ2-5; D ambiguous. V was shortened by 5 bases and J by 0 bases, with 7 bases between the two germline ends. The germline CDR1 and CDR2 sequences are MNHNS and SASEGT. The CDR3 spans 13 residues. The CDR3 protein is CASSQNYQETQYF. The DNA of the CDR3 is TGTGCCAGCAGTCAGAATTACCAAGAGACCCAGTACTTC.

The genes are TRBV11-2 and TRBJ1-4, with D perhaps TRBD1 (5 bases). CDR1 is SGHAT and CDR2 is FQNNGV in the germline V gene. V was trimmed by 3 bases and J by 1 base, leaving 9 bases between them. The CDR3 loop spans 15 amino acids. The CDR3 sequence: CASSFDSRTNEKLFF. The CDR3 nucleotides read TGTGCCAGCAGCTTTGACAGTAGAACTAATGAAAAACTGTTTTTT.

The chain joins TRBV5-1 to TRBJ1-2; perhaps TRBD1 as D (5 bases). CDR1 SGHRS and CDR2 YFSETQ come from the germline V gene. The CDR3 is 14 amino acids. The ends were cut back, 4 bases at V and 5 bases at J, with 15 bases in the middle. The DNA for the CDR3 is TGCGCCAGCAGCCCGGAGGGCAGGGAATATGGCTACACCTTC. Its protein product is CASSPEGREYGYTF.

The V and J genes are TRBV5-4 and TRBJ1-1, with a tentative D call TRBD1 (5 bases). V lost 8 bases and J 2 bases, leaving 16 bases between the germline ends. Germline CDR1 reads SGHNT; CDR2 reads YYREEE (reference sequence). The CDR3 has 14 residues. This CDR3 is CASHLGGVNTEAFF. CDR3 nucleotide sequence: TGTGCCAGTCATCTGGGGGGAGTCAACACTGAAGCTTTCTTT.

The rearrangement uses TRBV7-8 and TRBJ1-3; a possible D gene is TRBD1 (5 bases). CDR3 length: 14 amino acids. The V gene's germline CDR1 is SGHVS and CDR2 FQNEAQ. Trimming took 5 bases from V and 0 from J, leaving 8 bases between them. CDR3 sequence (DNA): TGTGCCAGCAGCACAGACAGCTCTGGAAACACCATATATTTT. It encodes CASSTDSSGNTIYF.